The 6 T cell receptor beta chains given below trace back to one sample, sequenced in a study of T cells in Graves' hyperthyroidism and ophthalmopathy (dated by TCRdb to about 2019). The library was obtained by multiplex PCR. The reads were generated on an Illumina HiSeq 2000. Amplification of TCR beta CDR3 regions was carried out from RNA transcripts. A first-round RT-PCR of the TCR CDR3 used the HTBI primer set with the Qiagen OneStep RT-PCR kit. Clones were called with MiXCR by TCRdb after fastp trimmed the public reads at Q25, and only in-frame beta chains were retained. Here each entry gathers all rows of one CDR3 protein and keeps the most common genes and DNA. The sample data list 600,000 to 650,000 distinct CDR3 sequences, and around 15% of these were observed just once. The ten most abundant clones make up 3.8% of the sample. Material for sequencing was blood. The receptors were gathered from a woman in her twenties or thirties with Graves' hyperthyroidism.

This clonotype was seen at least ten times. This chain uses TRBV28 with TRBJ2-5; 7 bases line up with TRBD1. The CDR3 has 17 amino acids. V shed 5 bases, J shed 5 bases, and the junction held 17 bases outside the gene matches. Looked up from germline, CDR1 is MDHEN and CDR2 is SYDVKM. The CDR3 sequence is CASSPRPLKGAGETQYF. CDR3 in DNA: TGTGCCAGCAGTCCACGGCCGCTAAAGGGGGCAGGGGAGACCCAGTACTTC.

V and J are TRBV9 and TRBJ2-1, with 7 nucleotides matching TRBD2. This CDR3 is 16 amino acids long. Trimming took 4 bases from V and 8 from J; bases not matched to a gene: 15. Germline CDR1 is SGDLS and CDR2 is YYNGEE. Here the CDR3 DNA reads TGTGCCAGCAGCCGTAGCGGGTCGTCCTCTTTGGATGAGCAGTTCTTC. Protein: CASSRSGSSSLDEQFF.

V gene TRBV10-3 combines with J gene TRBJ2-5; weak D call: TRBD1 (5 bases). Germline loops: CDR1 ENHRY, CDR2 SYGVKD. The CDR3 is 12 residues long. Trimming removed 3 bases at V and 5 bases at J, with 7 bases between. CDR3 amino acids: CAISDPGETQYF. CDR3 sequence (DNA): TGTGCCATCAGTGACCCAGGGGAGACCCAGTACTTC.

This clonotype was recorded a few times. The chain employs TRBV6-2 or TRBV6-3 and TRBJ2-6, with 11 nucleotides matching TRBD2. V lost 7 bases to trimming and J lost 1 base; unmatched junction nucleotides: 0. Germline-derived CDR1 and CDR2 are MNHEY and SVGEGT. This CDR3 comprises 15 residues. This chain's CDR3 is CASTSGGSGANVLTF. The CDR3 DNA is TGTGCCAGCACTAGCGGGGGGTCTGGGGCCAACGTCCTGACTTTC.

This clonotype was detected a few times. The chain employs TRBV20-1 and TRBJ2-7; either TRBD1 or TRBD2 may fit D (5 bases each). Germline CDR1 reads DFQATT; CDR2 reads SNEGSKA (reference sequence). CDR3 length equals 15 residues. Between the trimmed V and J ends, which lost 8 bases and 0 bases, there was a span of 20 bases. In DNA, the CDR3 is TGCAGTACATTTCGACGGGACCTGAGCTCCTACGAGCAGTACTTC. Translated: CSTFRRDLSSYEQYF.

This clonotype was seen repeatedly, ten times or more. Here the CDR3 reads CSARDRWASYEQYF. The DNA of the CDR3 is TGCAGTGCTAGAGATCGGTGGGCATCCTACGAGCAGTACTTC. The chain is built from TRBV20-1 and TRBJ2-7, with D hard to call. CDR3 length: 14 amino acids. CDR1 and CDR2 (germline): DFQATT, SNEGSKA (reference sequence). Trimming cost V 0 bases and J 1 base, with 10 bases left between them.